The T cell receptor beta chain described here comes from a study of response to subunit inactivated influenza vaccine. Study outcomes and limitations: That few new T cells are recruited by each seasonal influenza vaccination was the authors' suggestion.

V was clipped by 2 bases and J by 1 base; unmatched bases: 11. The CDR3 length is 19 residues. MiXCR was run by TCRdb on the RT-PCR reads, yielding one entry per CDR3 protein. The sample carries 700,000 to 800,000 distinct CDR3 sequences, roughly 20% recorded once. Worth noting for this clonotype: What it binds is not known.

The TCR sequence derives from a man aged 45-65 years who received an inactivated influenza vaccine. The chain has TRBV12-3 or TRBV12-4 and TRBJ2-6, with 7 nucleotides matching TRBD2. Source: PBMCs from blood, taken about 5 days after vaccination. CDR3 DNA: TGTGCCAGCAGTTTAATAGCAGGGAGGGCTTTATCTGGGGCCAACGTCCTGACTTTC. Its translation is CASSLIAGRALSGANVLTF.